This is a list of T cell receptor beta chains from one sample in a study of T cells after posttransplantation cyclophosphamide. The method was immunoSEQ multiplex PCR; TCRdb's version includes in-frame clones alone and lacks a portion of them. The sample yields 30,000 to 35,000 clones, without any singletons. The sequencing input was PBMCs. The receptors were gathered from a woman aged 50 to 60 in good health and a related stem cell transplant donor. CDR3s include the opening cysteine and the closing phenylalanine or tryptophan. A D gene is named only where the DNA matches it firmly. For some rows the clone size is stated as once, few or many, or as a class when expanded; others skip it.

j_gene	d_gene	v_gene	abundance	CDR3nt	CDR3aa
TRBJ2-2	TRBD1	TRBV11-2	many	TGTGCCAGCAGTCAAACAGGGGGCACCGGGGAGCTGTTTTTT	CASSQTGGTGELFF
TRBJ2-7	TRBD2	TRBV18	many	TGTGCCAGCTCACCAACTGGGGGGGGTCGGGCGGAGCAGTACTTC	CASSPTGGGRAEQYF
TRBJ2-1	NA	TRBV18	many	TGTGCCAGCTCACCAAGCGGGCAGCACAATGAGCAGTTCTTC	CASSPSGQHNEQFF
TRBJ2-7	NA	TRBV7-2	many	TGTGCCAGCAGTCCACTAGTCATCTCCTACGAGCAGTACTTC	CASSPLVISYEQYF
TRBJ2-1	NA	TRBV19	many	TGTGCCACCTCGTTAGGGCCATGGAGCTCCTACAATGAGCAGTTCTTC	CATSLGPWSSYNEQFF
TRBJ1-3	TRBD1	TRBV4-1	many	TGCGCCAGCAGCCAAGATGACAGGGGGTTGTACACCATATATTTT	CASSQDDRGLYTIYF
TRBJ2-3	NA	TRBV5-4	few	TGTGCCAGCAGCACGAGGACAGTAACGCAGTATTTT	CASSTRTVTQYF
TRBJ2-7	NA	TRBV19	many	TGTGCCAGTAGTAAGGGGACACAGACCTACGAGCAGTACTTC	CASSKGTQTYEQYF
TRBJ1-1	TRBD1	TRBV12-3/TRBV12-4	many	TGTGCCAGCAACCTAGGACAGGGGGTCAGTGAAGCTTTCTTT	CASNLGQGVSEAFF
TRBJ2-7	TRBD2	TRBV11-2	NA	TGTGCCAGCAGCGGGATATCGCGAGGGACTAGTGTTTTCTACGAGCAGTACTTC	CASSGISRGTSVFYEQYF
TRBJ1-5	NA	TRBV7-2	many	TGTGCCAGCAGCTACGTGGGGGGGCCCCAGCATTTT	CASSYVGGPQHF
TRBJ2-1	NA	TRBV7-3	many	TGTGCCAGCAGCCCACGTCCGTTCCCCGGCAATGAGCAGTTCTTC	CASSPRPFPGNEQFF
TRBJ1-1	TRBD1	TRBV5-1	many	TGCGCCAGCAGCTGGCAGACAGGGACTGAAGCTTTCTTT	CASSWQTGTEAFF
TRBJ2-7	NA	TRBV5-4	many	TGTGCCAGCAGCCTTCGCAGGGGAGCCTACGAGCAGTACTTC	CASSLRRGAYEQYF
TRBJ2-3	NA	TRBV28	many	TGTGCCAGCAACAACGGTGACAGCGACACAGATACGCAGTATTTT	CASNNGDSDTDTQYF
TRBJ1-2	TRBD1	TRBV14	few	TGTGCCAGCAGCCAAGGACAGGGAGCCATCTATGGCTACACCTTC	CASSQGQGAIYGYTF
TRBJ2-2	NA	TRBV12-3/TRBV12-4	few	TGTGCCAGCAGGGGCAGTGGGGAGCTGTTTTTT	CASRGSGELFF
TRBJ2-1	NA	TRBV6-6	many	TGTGCCAGCAGTTACTCGGGGGGATATCAGTTCTTC	CASSYSGGYQFF
TRBJ1-6	TRBD1	TRBV30	NA	TGTGCCTGGGGGGACAGGGCTAATTCACCCCTCCACTTT	CAWGDRANSPLHF
TRBJ1-1	TRBD1	TRBV7-3	many	TGTGCCAGCAGCTTAGGGACAGGGGGGAGTATGGCTGAAGCTTTCTTT	CASSLGTGGSMAEAFF
TRBJ1-2	NA	TRBV12-3/TRBV12-4	many	TGTGCCAGCAGCCTGAGGGTATTCTATGGCTACACCTTC	CASSLRVFYGYTF
TRBJ1-1	NA	TRBV10-3	many	TGTGCCACCGCCGGTGGACATCAGAACACTGAAGCTTTCTTT	CATAGGHQNTEAFF
TRBJ2-7	NA	TRBV9	many	TGTGCCAGCAGCGTAGGGCAGGGTCTAAACGAGCAGTACTTC	CASSVGQGLNEQYF
TRBJ2-3	TRBD2	TRBV30	NA	TGTGCCTGGAGAGGACTAGCGGGTACGCAGTATTTT	CAWRGLAGTQYF
TRBJ2-1	NA	TRBV27	many	TGTGCCAGCAGTTTCCAAACAGGGTACGGTGAGCAGTTCTTC	CASSFQTGYGEQFF
TRBJ2-5	TRBD2	TRBV27	few	TGTGCCAGCAACCGGCCCCAGGGAGGGGAAGAGACCCAGTACTTC	CASNRPQGGEETQYF
TRBJ1-1	NA	TRBV4-3	many	TGCGCCAGCAGCGAAGGCACAGGGCCAGGTCTTCGAGCTTTCTTT	CASSEGTGPGLRAFF
TRBJ1-5	TRBD1	TRBV5-6	NA	TGTGCCAGCAGCCGGACAGGACGTACCAATCAGCCCCAGCATTTT	CASSRTGRTNQPQHF
TRBJ2-2	NA	TRBV27	many	TGTGCCAGCAGTTTACAGGGATCCGGGGAGCTGTTTTTT	CASSLQGSGELFF
TRBJ2-5	TRBD2	TRBV7-2	many	TGTGCCAGCAGCTTAGGCGTGGCTAGCGGGACCCAAGAGACCCAGTACTTC	CASSLGVASGTQETQYF
TRBJ1-2	NA	TRBV4-3	many	TGCGCCAGCAGCCAAGATTCGCGACAGAGCTACTATGGCTACACCTTC	CASSQDSRQSYYGYTF
TRBJ1-2	NA	TRBV14	many	TGTGCCAGCAGCTCCAGACAGGAGAATTTCCTCTATGGCTACACCTTC	CASSSRQENFLYGYTF
TRBJ1-5	TRBD1	TRBV9	NA	TGTGCCAGCAGCGTCGGACAGGGAGACAATCAGCCCCAGCATTTT	CASSVGQGDNQPQHF
TRBJ2-7	TRBD1	TRBV7-8	many	TGTGCCAGCAGCTTACGACCGGGACAGATCTACGAGCAGTACTTC	CASSLRPGQIYEQYF
TRBJ1-1	NA	TRBV30	many	TGTGCCTGGAGTGTATCTAAAGTTGCGAACACTGAAGCTTTCTTT	CAWSVSKVANTEAFF
TRBJ1-1	TRBD1	TRBV6-6	many	TGTGCCAGCGATTTACAGGGGCGAAGCGGCGCTTTCTTT	CASDLQGRSGAFF
TRBJ2-5	NA	TRBV6-2/TRBV6-3	NA	TGTGCCAGCAGGAGAAGCTTCGAGGGGGTGGAGACCCAGTACTTC	CASRRSFEGVETQYF
TRBJ2-5	TRBD1	TRBV6-2/TRBV6-3	few	TGTGCCAGCAGCTCCTGGGACAGGGACGAAGAGACCCAGTACTTC	CASSSWDRDEETQYF
TRBJ2-2	NA	TRBV11-2	NA	TGTGCCAGCAGCTTAAAAGCCGGGTCCCTACCAAACACCGGGGAGCTGTTTTTT	CASSLKAGSLPNTGELFF
TRBJ1-1	NA	TRBV19	many	TGTGCCAGTAATGGGGGCTTCAGGGCGGACACTGAAGCTTTCTTT	CASNGGFRADTEAFF
TRBJ2-5	TRBD2	TRBV7-2	NA	TGTGCCAGCAGCTTCGGGACTAGCGGGAGAAGGGAGACCCAGTACTTC	CASSFGTSGRRETQYF
TRBJ1-2	NA	TRBV12-3/TRBV12-4	NA	TGTGCCAGCCAAGAGGCGGGTGGATACACCTTC	CASQEAGGYTF
TRBJ1-2	TRBD1	TRBV10-1	many	TGCGCCAGCAGAAAGACGGGACAGGGCCATTCGCCGTATGGCTACACCTTC	CASRKTGQGHSPYGYTF